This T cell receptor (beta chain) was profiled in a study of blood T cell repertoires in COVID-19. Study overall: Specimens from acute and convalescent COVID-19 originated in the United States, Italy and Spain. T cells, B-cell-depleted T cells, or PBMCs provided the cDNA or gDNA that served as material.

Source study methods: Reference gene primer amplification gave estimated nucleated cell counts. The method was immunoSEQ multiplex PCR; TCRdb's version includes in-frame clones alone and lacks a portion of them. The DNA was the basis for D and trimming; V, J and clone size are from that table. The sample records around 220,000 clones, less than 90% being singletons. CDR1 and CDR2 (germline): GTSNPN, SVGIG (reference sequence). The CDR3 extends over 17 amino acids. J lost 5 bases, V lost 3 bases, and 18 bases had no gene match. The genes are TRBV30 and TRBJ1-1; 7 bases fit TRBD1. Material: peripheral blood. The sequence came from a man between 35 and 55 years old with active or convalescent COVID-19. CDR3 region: CAWSTGLGTGAGTEAFF. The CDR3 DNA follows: TGTGCCTGGAGCACGGGCCTCGGTACAGGGGCTGGAACTGAAGCTTTCTTT.